The next 14 T cell receptor beta chains were all read from a single sample in a study of cytomegalovirus exposure and HLA in healthy donors. The PCR was carried out with 60 Vbeta primers and 13 Jbeta primers. Some clones are missing from TCRdb's copy, which holds only in-frame ones; the method was immunoSEQ multiplex PCR. The table includes 90,000 to 150,000 clones, around three quarters detected once. The source material was PBMCs. These receptor sequences come from a human donor in good health.

Remarks on this clone: The junction departs from germline at one end; a sequencing error may be responsible. The same CDR3 is also encoded by other DNA sequences in this sample. The rearrangement joins TRBV15 to TRBJ1-1; no clear D gene. Germline-derived CDR1 and CDR2 are LNHNV and YYDKDF (reference sequence). The CDR3 contains 13 residues. Here the CDR3 reads CATVALLGTEAFF. As DNA, the CDR3 is TGTGCCACCGTAGCCTTACTAGGTACTGAGGCTTTCTTT.

The V and J genes are TRBV28 and TRBJ2-2; possible D gene TRBD2, 6 bases. The CDR3 has 16 amino acids. V lost 4 bases, J lost 3 bases, and 15 bases lay in between. Germline lookup yields CDR1 MDHEN and CDR2 SYDVKM. The CDR3 sequence is CASSYHFWGDTGELFF. CDR3 DNA: TGTGCCAGCAGTTACCATTTTTGGGGGGACACCGGGGAGCTGTTTTTT.

The genes are TRBV25-1 and TRBJ1-2; D ambiguous. This CDR3 spans 15 amino acids. V lost 3 bases, J lost 8 bases, and 19 bases lay in between. CDR1 is MGHDK and CDR2 is SYGVNS in the germline V gene. CDR3 sequence (DNA): TGTGCCAGCAGTGAGTCCCGGAGGTCTATGAGCGGCTACACCTTC. Its translation is CASSESRRSMSGYTF.

In its sample, this clone was seen a few times. The V and J genes are TRBV5-4 and TRBJ2-7; D is possibly TRBD2 (6 bases). V was clipped by 0 bases and J by 9 bases, with 10 bases between them. Germline CDR1 SGHNT, CDR2 YYREEE (reference sequence). The CDR3 is 12 residues long. The CDR3 DNA reads TGTGCCAGCAGCTTGGGGACTACAATGCAGTACTTC. Protein: CASSLGTTMQYF.

The chain uses TRBV19 and TRBJ1-1, with a weak D call TRBD1 (6 bases). The germline gives CDR1 LNHDA, CDR2 SQIVND (reference sequence). Trimming shortened V by 8 bases and J by 4 bases, and 17 bases separated the two germline ends. This CDR3 comprises 14 residues. CDR3 protein: CASGLGGAVTEAFF. CDR3 nucleotide sequence: TGTGCCAGTGGCCTAGGGGGGGCGGTCACTGAAGCTTTCTTT.

The chain couples TRBV21-1 to TRBJ2-6; the table calls TRBD1, which could not be checked here. TRBV21-1 is recorded as a pseudogene. This CDR3 region has 18 residues. The CDR3 DNA sequence: TGTGCCAGCAGCAAATCGAGGGGGCACCCTTTTGGGGCCAACGTCCTGACTTTC. It is translated as CASSKSRGHPFGANVLTF.

The chain's CDR3 is CASSEQGALGGYTF. In DNA, the CDR3 is TGCGCCAGCTCAGAACAGGGGGCGCTTGGCGGCTACACCTTC. V and J are TRBV5-1 and TRBJ1-2; TRBD1 matches at 9 bases. CDR1 SGHRS and CDR2 YFSETQ come from the germline V gene. V gave up 7 bases and J gave up 8 bases; unmatched junction bases: 12. The CDR3 loop spans 14 amino acids.

A few counts support this clone. The V gene is TRBV27, the J gene TRBJ2-1, with 10 bases lining up with TRBD2. Germline CDR1 reads MNHEY; CDR2 reads SMNVEV (reference sequence). V shed 5 bases, J shed 1 base, and the junction held 2 bases outside the gene matches. The CDR3 extends over 15 amino acids. The CDR3 bases are TGTGCCAGCAGTCAGCGGGAGGGGTCCTACAATGAGCAGTTCTTC. It is translated as CASSQREGSYNEQFF.

V is TRBV2 and J is TRBJ1-2; TRBD1 matches 9 bases. Germline V gene data show CDR1 as SNHLY and CDR2 as FYNNEI. V lost 6 bases and J lost 8; bases outside the gene matches: 16. This CDR3 is 16 amino acids long. CDR3 residues: CASRERTGATLLGYTF. The DNA for the CDR3 is TGTGCCAGCAGGGAACGGACAGGGGCTACACTACTAGGCTACACCTTC. Variable domain in full (rest from reference TRBV2 and TRBJ1-2): EPEVTQTPSHQVTQMGQEVILRCVPISNHLYFYWYRQILGQKVEFLVSFYNNEISEKSEIFDDQFSVERPDGSNFTLKIRSTKLEDSAMYFCASRERTGATLLGYTFGSGTRLTVV.

The chain employs TRBV11-3 and TRBJ2-2; 11 positions agree with TRBD2. The V segment lost 4 bases and the J segment 8 bases; nucleotides outside the gene matches: 15. CDR1 and CDR2 from the germline V gene are SGHNT and YENEEA. The CDR3 runs to 18 residues. The CDR3: CASSSRPTSGNFIGELFF. The CDR3 DNA reads as TGTGCCAGCAGCTCCCGGCCGACTAGCGGGAATTTCATTGGGGAGCTGTTTTTT.

This clone has more than one count but fewer than ten. The gene calls are TRBV11-3 and TRBJ2-5; possibly TRBD1 for D (5 bases). Gene TRBJ2-7 matches the end of the DNA better, so the J call may be wrong. CDR3 length: 14 residues. CDR1 is SGHNT and CDR2 is YENEEA in the germline V gene. The chain's CDR3 is CASSRGPGYYEQYF. The CDR3 coding sequence is TGTGCCAGCAGCCGCGGACCAGGGTACTACGAGCAGTACTTC.

The CDR3 reads CASSTGQGKETQYF. The CDR3 DNA is TGTGCCAGTAGTACCGGACAGGGAAAAGAGACCCAGTACTTC. The chain links TRBV19 to TRBJ2-5; 8 nucleotides agree with TRBD1. The trim removed 4 bases at V and 3 bases at J, leaving 4 bases unmatched. The CDR3 totals 14 residues. Germline V gene sequence: CDR1 LNHDA, CDR2 SQIVND (reference sequence).

This chain joins TRBV7-9 and TRBJ2-3; 13 positions agree with TRBD2. Germline CDR1 SEHNR, CDR2 FQNEAQ (reference sequence). The CDR3 is 17 residues long. V was clipped by 2 bases and J by 6 bases; unmatched bases: 8. CDR3 loop: CASSLTGLAGAVDTQYF. The CDR3 coding sequence is TGTGCCAGCAGCTTAACCGGACTAGCGGGGGCTGTCGATACGCAGTATTTT.

The table lists this clone with a count of one. The genes are TRBV7-2 and TRBJ2-5; possibly TRBD2 for D (6 bases). Germline loops: CDR1 SGHTA, CDR2 FQGNSA. The germline V and J ends were trimmed by 5 bases and 7 bases, with 23 bases remaining between them. CDR3 length: 16 amino acids. CDR3 in DNA: TGTGCCAGCAGCCCGCGCCCCGGGACTGTAGGCGGGACCCAGTACTTC. Translation gives CASSPRPGTVGGTQYF.